This TCR beta chain was identified in a study of cytomegalovirus exposure and HLA in healthy donors. PCR was performed using 60 Vbeta and 13 Jbeta primers. Sequencing was performed with immunoSEQ multiplex PCR; in TCRdb, only in-frame clones are kept and a portion is missing. The profile shows 150,000 to 200,000 clones, approximately 80% of them singletons. Whole-study results and caveats: It was reported that the classifier diagnosed cytomegalovirus status with high specificity and sensitivity in both the original and validation cohorts.

As for this clone: Its antigen is currently unknown. A much more abundant neighbour one base away suggests this may be a read error.

Unrecorded immune exposure was likely among donors, who were nominally healthy when sampled. The CDR3 is made up of 14 amino acids. Per the germline V gene, CDR1 is SGHVS and CDR2 is FQNEAQ. J was trimmed by 4 bases and V by 4 bases; bases with no gene match: 3. The sequenced sample was PBMCs. This chain connects TRBV7-8 to TRBJ1-4; TRBD1 matches at 7 bases. This receptor was taken from a woman aged 40 to 55 in good health and CMV-seropositive. CDR3 bases: TGTGCCAGCAGCTCGGGACAGCTTAATGAAAAACTGTTTTTT. The encoded protein is CASSSGQLNEKLFF.